This T cell receptor beta chain is drawn from a study of blood T cell repertoires in COVID-19. Study background: The United States, Italy and Spain provided the acute and convalescent COVID-19 samples. Nucleic acid was either cDNA or gDNA, and it came from T cells, B-cell-depleted T cells, or PBMCs.

Those enrolled in Seattle joined during active infection and were followed longitudinally afterward. The J segment lost 6 bases and the V segment lost 0 bases, leaving 4 bases of the junction unmatched. Germline V gives CDR1 SGDLS, CDR2 YYNGEE. This CDR3 is 14 amino acids long. In the original analysis: How many nucleated cells were present was estimated from reference gene primer amplification. Profiling relied on immunoSEQ multiplex PCR, and the TCRdb table lists in-frame clones only, not all of them. V and J calls and clone size are copied from that table; D and trimming were computed from the DNA. The data contain over 130,000 clones, approximately 90% of them singletons.

This clonotype originated in a human donor with COVID-19, enrolled during active disease. The donor label of this sample is uncertain. The source material was peripheral blood. V gene TRBV9 combines with J gene TRBJ1-2; TRBD1 matches 8 bases. In DNA, the CDR3 is TGTGCCAGCAGCGTAGGGACAGGGTTGAATGGCTACACCTTC. Its protein is CASSVGTGLNGYTF.